Each of the 11 T cell receptor beta chains below was sequenced from the same sample in a study of control samples from healthy donors and cancer patients. Produced via immunoSEQ multiplex PCR; TCRdb's table is partial and in-frame only. The data show around 190,000 clones, more than 90% seen once. The sequenced material came from blood. All receptors come from a man aged 30-40 years in good health.

This clone has only one observation. V and J are TRBV15 and TRBJ2-5; D unresolved. The CDR3 length is 14 residues. Trimming took 1 base from V and 4 from J, leaving 10 bases between them. Per germline, CDR1 LNHNV and CDR2 YYDKDF (reference sequence). The CDR3 loop reads CATSRGPPGETQYF. DNA of the CDR3: TGTGCCACCAGCAGAGGACCGCCGGGAGAGACCCAGTACTTC.

This clone came up once. The chain has TRBV5-4 and TRBJ1-4; a weak D match, TRBD1 (5 bases). The germline V and J ends were trimmed by 6 bases and 8 bases, with 14 bases remaining between them. Germline values: CDR1 SGHNT, CDR2 YYREEE (reference sequence). The CDR3 contains 13 residues. CDR3 protein: CASTRAAGEKLFF. In DNA, the CDR3 is TGTGCCAGCACCAGGGCCGCGGGGGAAAAACTGTTTTTT. Full variable domain (missing parts from reference TRBV5-4 and TRBJ1-4): ETGVTQSPTHLIKTRGQQVTLRCSSQSGHNTVSWYQQALGQGPQFIFQYYREEENGRGNFPPRFSGLQFPNYSSELNVNALELDDSALYLCASTRAAGEKLFFGSGTQLSVL.

The DNA for the CDR3 is TGTGCCAGCAGCTTGGGACAGGGATGGGGAGATACGCAGTATTTT. Protein sequence: CASSLGQGWGDTQYF. The rearrangement links TRBV5-4 to TRBJ2-3; 7 nucleotides line up with TRBD1. Germline V CDR1 and CDR2: SGHNT, YYREEE (reference sequence). V lost 0 bases and J lost 5; bases outside the gene matches: 6. This CDR3 has 15 residues.

The CDR3 region is CASSIGDTGNTEAFF. CDR3 sequence (DNA): TGTGCCAGTAGTATAGGGGATACGGGAAACACTGAAGCTTTCTTT. The V gene is TRBV19, the J gene TRBJ1-1; the D is unclear. Germline lookup yields CDR1 LNHDA and CDR2 SQIVND (reference sequence). V lost 1 base, J lost 2 bases, and 11 bases lay in between. The CDR3 extends over 15 amino acids.

The rearrangement links TRBV2 to TRBJ2-2, with 11 nucleotides matching TRBD2. There are 16 residues in the CDR3. Germline lookup yields CDR1 SNHLY and CDR2 FYNNEI. Losses at the gene ends were 6 bases for V and 5 bases for J; bases not matched to a gene: 8. CDR3 bases: TGTGCCAGCAGCCTGACTAGCGGGGCGTCGACCGGGGAGCTGTTTTTT. It is translated as CASSLTSGASTGELFF.

The chain couples TRBV28 to TRBJ1-2; TRBD1 might be the D (6 bases). Germline CDR1 reads MDHEN; CDR2 reads SYDVKM. Trimming took off 6 bases at V and 5 bases at J, with 16 bases between the two ends. The CDR3 sequence is 14 residues long. CDR3 DNA: TGTGCCAGCAGGGCACAGGGAGGACCTTATGGCTACACCTTC. This codes for CASRAQGGPYGYTF.

At least ten counts were recorded for this clone. The chain is built from TRBV14 and TRBJ2-4, with 7 bases that match TRBD2. J gave up 9 bases and V 5 bases, and 7 bases lay outside the gene matches. This CDR3 has 13 amino acids. CDR1 is SGHDN, CDR2 FVKESK, per germline. The CDR3: CASSSSPGGIQYF. In DNA form, the CDR3 reads TGTGCCAGCAGCTCATCACCGGGGGGCATTCAGTACTTC.

The chain has TRBV2 and TRBJ1-5; TRBD1 matches 9 bases. This CDR3 spans 16 amino acids. CDR1 and CDR2 (germline): SNHLY, FYNNEI. The junction had 12 bases not matched to a gene; V was cut back by 6 bases and J by 6 bases. CDR3 nucleotides: TGTGCCAGCAGGTCTAGTACAGGGGGCTGGGCTCAGCCCCAGCATTTT. It codes for CASRSSTGGWAQPQHF.

The V and J genes are TRBV7-2 and TRBJ1-4; TRBD1 aligns across 9 bases. The CDR3 has 18 residues. V trimming: 5 bases; J trimming: 7 bases; junction bases outside the gene matches: 17. CDR1 SGHTA and CDR2 FQGNSA come from the germline V gene. The CDR3 nucleotides are TGTGCCAGCAGCCAGGAAGGGACAGGGTCTTTGTTGGCTGAAAAACTGTTTTTT. Protein: CASSQEGTGSLLAEKLFF.

This sequence joins TRBV7-8 and TRBJ1-1; TRBD1 is a possible D gene (5 bases). CDR1 is SGHVS and CDR2 is FQNEAQ in the germline V gene. V was shortened by 5 bases and J by 2 bases, with 12 bases between the two germline ends. This CDR3 has 14 residues. For the CDR3, the DNA is TGTGCCAGCAGCGGCGACAGATCAAACACTGAAGCTTTCTTT. Translated, it gives CASSGDRSNTEAFF.

The chain uses TRBV11-2 and TRBJ2-1; 11 positions agree with TRBD1. Germline CDR1 reads SGHAT; CDR2 reads FQNNGV. Trimming at V came to 2 bases and at J to 9 bases, leaving 6 bases not matched to a gene. There are 15 residues in the CDR3. In nucleotides, the CDR3 is TGTGCCAGCAGCTTATTCGGGACAGGGGGTCTTGAGCAGTTCTTC. This translates into CASSLFGTGGLEQFF.